Listed here are 14 T cell receptor beta chains from one sample, sequenced in a study of immune evolution from preneoplasia to lung adenocarcinoma. Using immunoSEQ multiplex PCR, the repertoire was profiled, and TCRdb retains in-frame clones only, with some absent. The sample carries about 6,600 clones, 70% to 85% recorded once. Sequencing was done on a sample of FFPE lung adenocarcinoma in situ tissue. The receptors were sampled from a person between 60 and 80 years old with lung adenocarcinoma.

This sequence joins TRBV27 and TRBJ1-4; D call uncertain. Germline lookup yields CDR1 MNHEY and CDR2 SMNVEV (reference sequence). The CDR3 spans 13 residues. V was cut by 3 bases and J by 7 bases, with 9 bases left in between. CDR3: CASSFVSAEKLFF. In DNA, the CDR3 is TGTGCCAGCAGTTTCGTCAGTGCTGAAAAACTGTTTTTT.

With regard to this clone: The CDR3 does not close with the conserved phenylalanine or tryptophan, likely indicating a read error. J is TRBJ2-4 and V is TRBV27; a possible D gene is TRBD2 (5 bases). The CDR3 loop spans 15 amino acids. CDR1 and CDR2 (germline): MNHEY, SMNVEV (reference sequence). Trimming took off 0 bases at V and 3 bases at J, with 9 bases between the two ends. CDR3 residues: CASSLSAAHKNIQYL. Here the CDR3 DNA reads TGTGCCAGCAGTTTATCAGCGGCCCACAAAAACATTCAGTACCTC.

The gene calls are TRBV7-6 and TRBJ2-7, with TRBD2 matching over 12 bases. Germline-derived CDR1 and CDR2 are SGHVS and FNYEAQ. This CDR3 is built from 14 residues. With 5 bases clipped from V and 6 bases from J, the junction kept 5 bases outside the gene matches. CDR3 sequence: CASSPLAGGSEQYF. DNA for the CDR3: TGTGCCAGCAGCCCACTAGCGGGGGGTAGCGAGCAGTACTTC.

As for this clone: A much larger clone is a single base away; this may be a read error. The chain links TRBV5-4 to TRBJ1-5, with 11 positions matching TRBD1. The J call may be incorrect, as the DNA end agrees better with TRBJ2-3. This CDR3 comprises 16 residues. Germline CDR1 is SGHNT and CDR2 is YYREEE (reference sequence). The CDR3 reads CASSSGGTGGNQPQYF. CDR3 nucleotides: TGTGCCAGCAGCTCAGGCGGGACAGGGGGAAATCAGCCCCAGTATTTT.

The genes are TRBV20-1 and TRBJ2-7, with unresolved D. There are 11 residues in the CDR3. Trimming stripped 6 bases from V and 5 bases from J, with 11 bases between. Germline assignment: CDR1 DFQATT and CDR2 SNEGSKA (reference sequence). CDR3 residues: CSATPSHEQYF. The CDR3 nucleotides are TGCAGTGCCACGCCTAGTCACGAGCAGTACTTC.

The chain employs TRBV7-3 and TRBJ2-1; 10 bases agree with TRBD2. Germline V lookup: CDR1 SGHTA, CDR2 FQGTGA. The CDR3 covers 16 residues. The V segment lost 5 bases and the J segment 5 bases; nucleotides outside the gene matches: 9. DNA for the CDR3: TGTGCCAGCAGCCACATTAGCGGGGGGTCCCACAATGAGCAGTTCTTC. This translates into CASSHISGGSHNEQFF.

The chain combines TRBV5-1 with TRBJ2-7, with no clear D. V was clipped by 5 bases and J by 0 bases, with 9 bases between them. The CDR3 runs to 13 residues. Germline CDR1 reads SGHRS; CDR2 reads YFSETQ. CDR3 nucleotides: TGCGCCAGCAGTTTAGGAAGCTCCTACGAGCAGTACTTC. This sequence encodes CASSLGSSYEQYF.

This sequence joins TRBV4-2 and TRBJ2-7, with 9 bases identical to TRBD2. The germline CDR1 and CDR2 sequences are LGHNA and YNFKEQ. V lost 1 base to trimming and J lost 3 bases; unmatched junction nucleotides: 4. CDR3 length: 15 amino acids. CDR3 in DNA: TGTGCCAGCAGCCAAGTATCACTAGCGGGCTACGAGCAGTACTTC. Protein sequence: CASSQVSLAGYEQYF.

The chain couples TRBV11-2 to TRBJ2-4, with 7 bases aligning to TRBD1. CDR3 size: 12 residues. Germline trimming cut 2 bases from V and 8 bases from J; bases unmatched to any gene: 0. From germline, CDR1 is SGHAT and CDR2 FQNNGV. CDR3 nucleotide sequence: TGTGCCAGCAGCTTAACAGGGGACATTCAGTACTTC. This sequence encodes CASSLTGDIQYF.

V usage is TRBV9 and J usage is TRBJ1-5; tentative D call: TRBD1 (5 bases). The CDR3 runs 17 residues. V lost 6 bases, J lost 0 bases, and 19 bases lay in between. Germline CDR1 and CDR2: SGDLS and YYNGEE. The chain's CDR3 is CASTPYRTGFSNQPQHF. The CDR3 coding sequence is TGTGCCAGCACTCCGTATCGTACAGGTTTTAGCAATCAGCCCCAGCATTTT.

The chain links TRBV9 to TRBJ2-5, with 7 bases that match TRBD2. There are 13 residues in the CDR3. The V gene's germline CDR1 is SGDLS and CDR2 YYNGEE. V shed 4 bases, J shed 8 bases, and the junction held 8 bases outside the gene matches. As DNA, the CDR3 is TGTGCCAGCAGCACAAGCGGGGTAGGAACCCAGTACTTC. Its translation is CASSTSGVGTQYF.

Within the sample, this clone is large. The rearrangement links TRBV10-1 to TRBJ1-2, with a weak D call TRBD1 (6 bases). V was trimmed by 9 bases and J by 7 bases, leaving 15 bases between them. The CDR3 is made up of 12 amino acids. Per the germline V gene, CDR1 is WNHNN and CDR2 is SYGVQD (reference sequence). The CDR3 reads CASHYLRGGYTF. Here the CDR3 DNA reads TGCGCCAGTCATTATCTCAGGGGTGGCTACACCTTC.

V gene TRBV19 combines with J gene TRBJ2-2, with TRBD1 identical over 8 bases. V was clipped by 3 bases and J by 7 bases; unmatched bases: 4. The CDR3 is 14 residues long. The germline gives CDR1 LNHDA, CDR2 SQIVND (reference sequence). CDR3 coding DNA: TGTGCCAGTAGTATCCCAGGGGGCCTCGGGGAGCTGTTTTTT. Its protein is CASSIPGGLGELFF.

The chain couples TRBV9 to TRBJ1-1; tentative D call: TRBD1 (6 bases). The CDR3 totals 14 residues. V lost 6 bases and J 6 bases, leaving 18 bases between the germline ends. Germline assignment: CDR1 SGDLS and CDR2 YYNGEE. The DNA of the CDR3 is TGTGCCAGCACCTACCTTGGGGGGCAGGCTGAAGCTTTCTTT. It specifies CASTYLGGQAEAFF.